This record covers a single T cell receptor beta chain. As yet, its antigen is unknown. Naive CD8 cells lacked CD45RO, underwent positive selection for CCR7 and left out terminally differentiated effector memory CD45RA+ cells. The sample is drawn from a study of shared clonotypes between healthy human individuals. Study at large: The donor pool was made up of two women and a few men aged 18 to 49.

Only in-frame clones appear in the TCRdb table, and some are missing; sequencing was by immunoSEQ multiplex PCR. This sample yields hundreds of thousands of clones, of which 90% to 97% are seen a single time; less than 0.13% belongs to the top ten. Germline V CDR1 and CDR2: SGHDT, YYEEEE. There are 14 residues in the CDR3. Between the trimmed V and J ends, which lost 2 bases and 5 bases, there was a span of 13 bases. General study results and limits: What limited the represented genetic and exposure-history diversity was the small number of donors. In general, naive subsets displayed greater estimated richness than memory subsets did. Clonotypes shared by all four sorted-subset donors had higher generation probabilities than non-shared clonotypes.

This TCR was recovered from a woman in her twenties or thirties in good health. This rearrangement joins TRBV5-6 to TRBJ1-1; D ambiguous. The sequenced sample consisted of naive CD8+ T cells sorted from blood. CDR3 nucleotide sequence: TGTGCCAGCAGCTTAGAGAAGGAATGGACTGAAGCTTTCTTT. It codes for CASSLEKEWTEAFF.